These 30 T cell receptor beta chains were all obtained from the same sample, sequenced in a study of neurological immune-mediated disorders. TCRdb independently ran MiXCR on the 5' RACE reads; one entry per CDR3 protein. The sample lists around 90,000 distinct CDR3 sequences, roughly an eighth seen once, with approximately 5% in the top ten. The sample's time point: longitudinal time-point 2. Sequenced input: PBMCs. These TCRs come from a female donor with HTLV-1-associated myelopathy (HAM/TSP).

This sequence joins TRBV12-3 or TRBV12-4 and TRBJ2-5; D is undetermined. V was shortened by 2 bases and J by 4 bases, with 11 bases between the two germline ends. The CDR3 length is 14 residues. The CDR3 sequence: CASSLSPWGETQYF. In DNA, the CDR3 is TGTGCCAGCAGTTTATCACCCTGGGGAGAGACCCAGTACTTC.

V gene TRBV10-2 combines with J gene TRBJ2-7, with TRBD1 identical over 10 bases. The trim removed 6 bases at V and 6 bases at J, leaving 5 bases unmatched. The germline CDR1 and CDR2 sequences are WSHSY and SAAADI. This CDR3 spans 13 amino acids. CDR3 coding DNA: TGCGCCAGCAGCTCGGGACAGGGGAGCGAGCAGTACTTC. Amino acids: CASSSGQGSEQYF.

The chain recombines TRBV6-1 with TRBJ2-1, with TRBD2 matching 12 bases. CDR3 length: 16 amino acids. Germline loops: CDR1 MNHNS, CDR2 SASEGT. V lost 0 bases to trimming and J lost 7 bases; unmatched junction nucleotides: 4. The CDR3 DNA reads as TGTGCCAGCAGTGAAGCCCTAGCGGGAGGGCAGAATGAGCAGTTCTTC. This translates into CASSEALAGGQNEQFF.

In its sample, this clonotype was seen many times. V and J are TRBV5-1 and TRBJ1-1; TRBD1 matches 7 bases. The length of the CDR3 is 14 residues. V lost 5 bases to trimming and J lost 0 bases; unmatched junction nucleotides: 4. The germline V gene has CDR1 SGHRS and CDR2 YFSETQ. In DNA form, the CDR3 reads TGCGCCAGCAGAAATACAGGGGTGAACACTGAAGCTTTCTTT. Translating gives CASRNTGVNTEAFF.

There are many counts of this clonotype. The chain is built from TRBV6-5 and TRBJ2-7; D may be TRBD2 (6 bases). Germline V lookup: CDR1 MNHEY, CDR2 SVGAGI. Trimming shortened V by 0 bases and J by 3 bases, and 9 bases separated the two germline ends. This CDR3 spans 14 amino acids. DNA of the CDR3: TGTGCCAGCAGTTACTCATCCGGGAGCTACGAGCAGTACTTC. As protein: CASSYSSGSYEQYF.

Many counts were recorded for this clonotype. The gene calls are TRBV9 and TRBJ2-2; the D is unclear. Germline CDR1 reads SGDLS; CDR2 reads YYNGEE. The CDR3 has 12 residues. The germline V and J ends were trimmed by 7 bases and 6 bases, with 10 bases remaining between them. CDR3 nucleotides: TGTGCCAGCGGGTTCGTGGCCGGGGAGCTGTTTTTT. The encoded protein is CASGFVAGELFF.

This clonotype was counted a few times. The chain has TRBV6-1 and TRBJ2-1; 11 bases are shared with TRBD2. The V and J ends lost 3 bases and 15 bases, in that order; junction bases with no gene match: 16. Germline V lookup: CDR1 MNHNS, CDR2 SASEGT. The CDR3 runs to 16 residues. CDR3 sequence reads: CASSEEDASGGTRRFF. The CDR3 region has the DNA TGTGCCAGCAGTGAGGAAGACGCTAGCGGGGGGACTCGCAGGTTCTTC.

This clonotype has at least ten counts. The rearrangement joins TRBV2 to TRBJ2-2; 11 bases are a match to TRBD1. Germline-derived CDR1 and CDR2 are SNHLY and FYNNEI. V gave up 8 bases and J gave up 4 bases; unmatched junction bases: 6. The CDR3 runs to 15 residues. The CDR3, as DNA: TGTGCCAGCTCACGGACAGGGGGCTTCACCGGGGAGCTGTTTTTT. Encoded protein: CASSRTGGFTGELFF.

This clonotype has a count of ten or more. Here the CDR3 reads CASSSSGTKNIQYF. The CDR3 coding sequence is TGTGCCAGCAGTTCGTCCGGGACTAAGAACATTCAGTACTTC. The chain employs TRBV28 and TRBJ2-4, with TRBD2 identical over 7 bases. The CDR3 extends over 14 amino acids. V was clipped by 4 bases and J by 7 bases; unmatched bases: 7. From germline, CDR1 is MDHEN and CDR2 SYDVKM. The full variable domain, with the rest looked up from reference TRBV28 and TRBJ2-4, is DVKVTQSSRYLVKRTGEKVFLECVQDMDHENMFWYRQDPGLGLRLIYFSYDVKMKEKGDIPEGYSVSREKKERFSLILESASTNQTSMYLCASSSSGTKNIQYFGAGTRLSVL.

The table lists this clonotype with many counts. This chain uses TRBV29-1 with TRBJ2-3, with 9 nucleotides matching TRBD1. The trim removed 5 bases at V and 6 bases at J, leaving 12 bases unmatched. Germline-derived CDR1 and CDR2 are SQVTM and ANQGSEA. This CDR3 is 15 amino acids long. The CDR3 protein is CSVYGTGPFPDTQYF. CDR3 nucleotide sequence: TGCAGCGTTTACGGGACAGGGCCCTTCCCGGATACGCAGTATTTT.

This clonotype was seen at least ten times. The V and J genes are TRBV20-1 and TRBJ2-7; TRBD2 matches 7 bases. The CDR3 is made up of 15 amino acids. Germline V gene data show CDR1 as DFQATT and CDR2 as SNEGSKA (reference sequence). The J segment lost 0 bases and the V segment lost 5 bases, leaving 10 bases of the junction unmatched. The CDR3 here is CSASDSGRISYEQYF. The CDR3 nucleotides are TGCAGTGCTTCCGATAGCGGGCGAATCTCCTACGAGCAGTACTTC.

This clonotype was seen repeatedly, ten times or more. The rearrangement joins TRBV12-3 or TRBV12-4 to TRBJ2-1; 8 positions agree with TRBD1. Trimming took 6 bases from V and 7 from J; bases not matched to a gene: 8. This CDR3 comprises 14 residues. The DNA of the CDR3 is TGTGCCAGCAGCCTCTTGACAGGGGTAAATGAGCAGTTCTTC. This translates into CASSLLTGVNEQFF.

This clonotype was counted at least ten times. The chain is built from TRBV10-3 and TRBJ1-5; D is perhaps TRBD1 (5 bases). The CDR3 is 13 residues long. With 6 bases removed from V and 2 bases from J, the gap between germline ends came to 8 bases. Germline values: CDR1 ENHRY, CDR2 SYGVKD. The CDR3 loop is CAIRGEGNQPQHF. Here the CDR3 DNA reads TGTGCCATCAGAGGGGAAGGCAATCAGCCCCAGCATTTT.

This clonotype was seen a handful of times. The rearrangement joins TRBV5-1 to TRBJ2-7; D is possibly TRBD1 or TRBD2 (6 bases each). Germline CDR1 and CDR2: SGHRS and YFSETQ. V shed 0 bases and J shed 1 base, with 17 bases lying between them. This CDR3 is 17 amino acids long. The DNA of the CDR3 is TGCGCCAGCAGCTTGGACCCCGGGGGCCCGTCATCCTACGAGCAGTACTTC. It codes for CASSLDPGGPSSYEQYF.

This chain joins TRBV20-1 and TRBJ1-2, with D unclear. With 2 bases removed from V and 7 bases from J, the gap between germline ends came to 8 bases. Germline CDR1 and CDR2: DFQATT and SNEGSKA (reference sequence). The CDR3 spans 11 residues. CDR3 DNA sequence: TGCAGTGCTAGACTACAAGGTGGCTACACCTTC. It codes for CSARLQGGYTF.

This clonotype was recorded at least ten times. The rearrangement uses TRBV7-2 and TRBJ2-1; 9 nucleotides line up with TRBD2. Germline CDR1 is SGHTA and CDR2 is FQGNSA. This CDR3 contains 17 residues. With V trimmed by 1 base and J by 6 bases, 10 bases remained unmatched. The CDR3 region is CASSLGGSGGFINEQFF. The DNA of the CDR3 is TGTGCCAGCAGCTTAGGCGGTAGCGGGGGTTTCATCAATGAGCAGTTCTTC.

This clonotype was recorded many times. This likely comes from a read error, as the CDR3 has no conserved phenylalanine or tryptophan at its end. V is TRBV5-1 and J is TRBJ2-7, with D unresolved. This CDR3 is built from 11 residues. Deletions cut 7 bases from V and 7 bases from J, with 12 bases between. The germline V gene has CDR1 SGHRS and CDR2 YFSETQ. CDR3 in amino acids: CASRGSGEQYI. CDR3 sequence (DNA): TGCGCCAGCCGAGGATCTGGGGAGCAGTACATC.

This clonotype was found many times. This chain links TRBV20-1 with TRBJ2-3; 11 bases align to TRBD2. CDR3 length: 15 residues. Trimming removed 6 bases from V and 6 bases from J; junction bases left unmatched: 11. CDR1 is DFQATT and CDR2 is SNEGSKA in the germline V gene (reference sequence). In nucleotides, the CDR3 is TGCAGTGCGGGCCGGGGACTAGCGGAGAGGGATACGCAGTATTTT. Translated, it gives CSAGRGLAERDTQYF.

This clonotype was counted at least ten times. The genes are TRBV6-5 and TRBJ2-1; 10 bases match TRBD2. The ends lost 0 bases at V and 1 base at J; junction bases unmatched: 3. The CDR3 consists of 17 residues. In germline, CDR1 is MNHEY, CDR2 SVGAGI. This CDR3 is CASSYSGSGGSYNEQFF. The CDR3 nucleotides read TGTGCCAGCAGTTACTCTGGTAGCGGGGGGTCCTACAATGAGCAGTTCTTC.

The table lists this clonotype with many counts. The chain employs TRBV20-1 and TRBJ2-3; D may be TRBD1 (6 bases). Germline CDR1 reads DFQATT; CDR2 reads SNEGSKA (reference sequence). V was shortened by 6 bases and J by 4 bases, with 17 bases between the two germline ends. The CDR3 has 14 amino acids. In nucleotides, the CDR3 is TGCAGTGCCCTAGCCAGGGGCCCTGCAGATACGCAGTATTTT. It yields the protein CSALARGPADTQYF.

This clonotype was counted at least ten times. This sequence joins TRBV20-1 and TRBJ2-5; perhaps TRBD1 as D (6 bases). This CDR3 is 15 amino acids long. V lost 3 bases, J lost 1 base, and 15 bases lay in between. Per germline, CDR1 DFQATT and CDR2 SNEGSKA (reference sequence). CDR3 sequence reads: CSASPPDRIQETQYF. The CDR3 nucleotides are TGCAGTGCTAGCCCTCCTGACAGGATCCAAGAGACCCAGTACTTC.

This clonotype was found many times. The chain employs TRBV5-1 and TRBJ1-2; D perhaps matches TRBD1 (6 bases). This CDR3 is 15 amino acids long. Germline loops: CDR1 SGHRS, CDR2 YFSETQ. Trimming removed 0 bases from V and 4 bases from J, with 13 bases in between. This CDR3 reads CASSLGDTGGYGYTF. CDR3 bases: TGCGCCAGCAGCTTGGGGGACACCGGAGGCTATGGCTACACCTTC.

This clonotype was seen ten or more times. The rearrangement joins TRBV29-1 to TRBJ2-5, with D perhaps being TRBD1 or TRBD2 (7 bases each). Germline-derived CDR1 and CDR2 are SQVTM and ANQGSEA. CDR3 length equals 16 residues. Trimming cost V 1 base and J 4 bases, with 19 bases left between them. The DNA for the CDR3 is TGCAGCGTTGAAGTTAACGCAGGGGGGACTACAGAGACCCAGTACTTC. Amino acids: CSVEVNAGGTTETQYF.

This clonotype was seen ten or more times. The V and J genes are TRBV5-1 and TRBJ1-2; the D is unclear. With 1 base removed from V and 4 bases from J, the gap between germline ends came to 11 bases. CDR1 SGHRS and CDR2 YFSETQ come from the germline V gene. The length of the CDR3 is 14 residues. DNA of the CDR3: TGCGCCAGCAGCTTGAGTCAGGTCAGCTATGGCTACACCTTC. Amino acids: CASSLSQVSYGYTF.

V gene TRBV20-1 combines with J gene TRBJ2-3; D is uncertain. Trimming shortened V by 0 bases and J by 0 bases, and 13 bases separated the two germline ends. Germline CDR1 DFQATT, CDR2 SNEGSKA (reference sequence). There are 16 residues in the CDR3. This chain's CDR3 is CSARDVPQTSTDTQYF. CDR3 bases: TGCAGTGCTAGAGATGTCCCGCAAACTAGCACAGATACGCAGTATTTT.

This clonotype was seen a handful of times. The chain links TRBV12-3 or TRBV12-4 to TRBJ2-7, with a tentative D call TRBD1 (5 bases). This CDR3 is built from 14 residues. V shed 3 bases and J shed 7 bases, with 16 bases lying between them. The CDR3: CASSLSGQGGEQYF. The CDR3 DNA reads TGTGCCAGCAGTTTGAGTGGGCAGGGTGGGGAGCAGTACTTC.

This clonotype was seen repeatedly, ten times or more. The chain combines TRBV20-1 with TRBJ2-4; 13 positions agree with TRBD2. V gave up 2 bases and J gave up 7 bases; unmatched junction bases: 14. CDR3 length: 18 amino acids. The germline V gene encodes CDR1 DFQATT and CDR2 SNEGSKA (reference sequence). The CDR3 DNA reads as TGCAGTGCTAGATCCTGGGGACTAGCGGGGTCGTCAGCGAACATTCAGTACTTC. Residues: CSARSWGLAGSSANIQYF.

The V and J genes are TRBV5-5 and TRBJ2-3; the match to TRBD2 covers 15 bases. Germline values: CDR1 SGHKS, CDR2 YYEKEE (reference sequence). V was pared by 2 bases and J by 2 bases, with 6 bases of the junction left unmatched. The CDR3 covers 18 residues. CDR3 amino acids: CASSLPGLAGGNTDTQYF. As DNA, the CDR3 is TGTGCCAGCAGCTTACCAGGACTAGCGGGGGGGAACACAGATACGCAGTATTTT.

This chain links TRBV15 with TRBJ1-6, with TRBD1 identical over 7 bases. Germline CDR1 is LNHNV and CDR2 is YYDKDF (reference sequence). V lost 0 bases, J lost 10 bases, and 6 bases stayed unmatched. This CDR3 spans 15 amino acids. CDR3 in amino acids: CATSRETGVGSPLHF. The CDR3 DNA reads TGTGCCACCAGCAGAGAAACAGGGGTTGGGTCACCCCTCCACTTT.

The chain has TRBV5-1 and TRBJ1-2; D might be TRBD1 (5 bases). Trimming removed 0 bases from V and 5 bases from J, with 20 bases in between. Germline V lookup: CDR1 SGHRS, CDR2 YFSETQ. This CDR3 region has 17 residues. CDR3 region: CASSLAVLRDSGYGYTF. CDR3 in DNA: TGCGCCAGCAGCTTGGCCGTCTTAAGAGACAGTGGATATGGCTACACCTTC.